This passage covers 21 T cell receptor beta chains from one sample sequenced in a study of PD-1 blockade in classical Hodgkin lymphoma. The data were produced by immunoSEQ multiplex PCR, yet TCRdb's version contains in-frame clones alone and is incomplete. The sample shows approximately 10,000 clones, 70% to 80% of them seen only once. Specified time point: cycle 4 day 1 (C4D1), after more than five weeks of nivolumab. All the patients suffered relapse after autologous stem cell transplantation, and brentuximab vedotin exposure differed. From thawed PBMCs, magnetic negative selection was used to isolate the CD8+ T cells. The sequences come from CD8+ T cells from blood, collected before the fourth cycle of nivolumab. These receptors were obtained from a human donor with classical Hodgkin lymphoma.

This clone is labeled large. The V and J genes are TRBV9 and TRBJ1-1; TRBD1 might be the D (6 bases). Per germline, CDR1 SGDLS and CDR2 YYNGEE. The CDR3 has 16 amino acids. V lost 0 bases and J 3 bases, leaving 15 bases between the germline ends. CDR3 loop: CASSVGAQGSDTEAFF. CDR3 coding DNA: TGTGCCAGCAGCGTAGGGGCTCAGGGGTCGGACACTGAAGCTTTCTTT.

This chain links TRBV6-5 with TRBJ1-1, with D unclear. Between the trimmed V and J ends, which lost 6 bases and 6 bases, there was a span of 14 bases. Germline CDR1 and CDR2: MNHEY and SVGAGI. CDR3 size: 13 residues. The CDR3 sequence is CASRPGLAAEAFF. In DNA form, the CDR3 reads TGTGCCAGCAGACCTGGACTAGCGGCTGAAGCTTTCTTT.

The V call is TRBV25-1, the J call TRBJ1-2; 7 nucleotides align to TRBD1. This CDR3 contains 13 residues. CDR1 is MGHDK and CDR2 is SYGVNS in the germline V gene. The V gene end was trimmed by 2 bases and the J gene end by 4 bases; junction bases not matched to a gene: 1. As DNA, the CDR3 is TGTGCCAGCAGTGAAAGGGGGCTCTATGGCTACACCTTC. It translates to CASSERGLYGYTF.

The V call is TRBV4-3, the J call TRBJ2-2; 9 bases align to TRBD1. V gave up 0 bases and J gave up 9 bases; unmatched junction bases: 8. This CDR3 is built from 16 residues. Germline loops: CDR1 LGHNA, CDR2 YSLEER. The CDR3 spells CASSQDQGTGIRELFF. The CDR3 nucleotides read TGCGCCAGCAGCCAAGATCAGGGGACAGGGATTAGGGAGCTGTTTTTT.

Here the CDR3 DNA reads TGTGCCAGCAGCTTGAATGGCTACACCTTC. Encoded protein: CASSLNGYTF. J is TRBJ1-2 and V is TRBV7-9; D remains unclear. V was shortened by 3 bases and J by 6 bases, with 2 bases between the two germline ends. The CDR3 is 10 amino acids. Germline CDR1 SEHNR, CDR2 FQNEAQ (reference sequence).

There are a few counts of this clone. V usage is TRBV7-9 and J usage is TRBJ2-7; possible D gene TRBD2, 7 bases. Between the trimmed V and J ends, which lost 2 bases and 4 bases, there was a span of 21 bases. Germline CDR1 is SEHNR and CDR2 is FQNEAQ (reference sequence). The CDR3 consists of 17 residues. The CDR3 sequence is CASSLSPAPRGAYEQYF. Here the CDR3 DNA reads TGTGCCAGCAGCTTATCCCCCGCTCCCCGGGGGGCTTACGAGCAGTACTTC.

The rearrangement joins TRBV13 to TRBJ1-1; a possible D gene is TRBD1 (6 bases). CDR3 length: 15 amino acids. Deletions cut 3 bases from V and 1 base from J, with 12 bases between. Germline lookup yields CDR1 PRHDT and CDR2 FYEKMQ (reference sequence). CDR3 coding DNA: TGTGCCAGCAGCTTCTTTAAAGGGGGGAACACTGAAGCTTTCTTT. Translating gives CASSFFKGGNTEAFF.

The J gene is TRBJ2-5, the V gene TRBV9; D may be TRBD2 (6 bases). This CDR3 contains 14 residues. V lost 2 bases and J 5 bases, leaving 13 bases between the germline ends. The V gene's germline CDR1 is SGDLS and CDR2 YYNGEE. CDR3: CASSVSAGLETQYF. Written as DNA, the CDR3 is TGTGCCAGCAGCGTTTCTGCGGGGCTGGAGACCCAGTACTTC.

This chain links TRBV11-2 with TRBJ1-4; TRBD1 might be the D (6 bases). In germline, CDR1 is SGHAT, CDR2 FQNNGV. Trimming removed 1 base at V and 7 bases at J, with 13 bases between. The CDR3 is 15 residues long. The CDR3 here is CASSLVIQGFEKLFF. CDR3 nucleotides: TGTGCCAGCAGCTTAGTCATACAGGGATTTGAAAAACTGTTTTTT.

This chain uses TRBV28 with TRBJ2-2; D gene ambiguous. There are 13 residues in the CDR3. Trimming pared 4 bases from V and 4 bases from J, leaving 7 bases between. Germline CDR1 is MDHEN and CDR2 is SYDVKM. In DNA form, the CDR3 reads TGTGCCAGCAGTTACCCCCCCACCGGGGAGCTGTTTTTT. Translation: CASSYPPTGELFF.

The chain carries TRBV19 and TRBJ1-5; D may be TRBD1 (5 bases). The CDR3 loop spans 15 amino acids. The V gene lost 1 base and the J gene lost 7 bases, with 14 bases spanning the gap. In germline, CDR1 is LNHDA, CDR2 SQIVND (reference sequence). CDR3 loop: CASSIVAQGGQPQHF. The DNA of the CDR3 is TGTGCCAGTAGTATAGTTGCCCAGGGCGGACAGCCCCAGCATTTT.

This clone has a single count. V is TRBV19 and J is TRBJ2-7; TRBD1 matches at 10 bases. The V and J ends lost 5 bases and 2 bases, in that order; junction bases with no gene match: 6. The germline CDR1 and CDR2 sequences are LNHDA and SQIVND (reference sequence). The CDR3 extends over 15 amino acids. Written as DNA, the CDR3 is TGTGCCAGTAGTGTCGGGACAGGGGTTGCCTACGAGCAGTACTTC. As protein: CASSVGTGVAYEQYF.

The chain has TRBV10-3 and TRBJ2-7; TRBD2 matches at 7 bases. The J segment lost 5 bases and the V segment lost 11 bases, leaving 6 bases of the junction unmatched. Germline CDR1 reads ENHRY; CDR2 reads SYGVKD. The CDR3 runs to 11 residues. CDR3 in amino acids: CAVAAGDEQYF. CDR3 coding DNA: TGTGCCGTCGCTGCGGGGGACGAGCAGTACTTC.

The chain carries TRBV30 and TRBJ2-2, with 12 nucleotides matching TRBD2. The CDR3 spans 14 residues. Germline V gives CDR1 GTSNPN, CDR2 SVGIG (reference sequence). Trimming removed 6 bases from V and 5 bases from J; junction bases left unmatched: 4. The CDR3 loop reads CACPGLAGTGELFF. As DNA, the CDR3 is TGTGCCTGTCCCGGACTAGCGGGAACCGGGGAGCTGTTTTTT.

This clone occurred once. V and J are TRBV7-8 and TRBJ2-6, with a weak D call TRBD2 (5 bases). The CDR3 loop spans 16 amino acids. Germline loops: CDR1 SGHVS, CDR2 FQNEAQ. The V gene lost 3 bases and the J gene lost 0 bases, with 9 bases spanning the gap. The CDR3 DNA reads as TGTGCCAGCAGCTTCGAAGGGAGCTCTGGGGCCAACGTCCTGACTTTC. Amino acid sequence: CASSFEGSSGANVLTF. The entire variable domain, with the rest obtained from reference TRBV7-8 and TRBJ2-6, is as follows: GAGVSQSPRYKVAKRGQDVALRCDPISGHVSLFWYQQALGQGPEFLTYFQNEAQLDKSGLPSDRFFAERPEGSVSTLKIQRTQQEDSAVYLCASSFEGSSGANVLTFGAGSRLTVL.

The chain recombines TRBV6-5 with TRBJ2-5; D is unresolved. The last part of the DNA fits TRBJ2-7 better; the J call may be wrong. The CDR3 covers 14 residues. Germline V lookup: CDR1 MNHEY, CDR2 SVGAGI. Written as DNA, the CDR3 is TGTGCCAGCAGTTACTCGGATGGCTCCTACGAGCAGTACTTC. Translation gives CASSYSDGSYEQYF.

The chain joins TRBV28 to TRBJ1-1; D uncertain. This CDR3 is built from 15 residues. V was clipped by 5 bases and J by 5 bases, with 18 bases between them. Germline V lookup: CDR1 MDHEN, CDR2 SYDVKM. The CDR3 coding sequence is TGTGCCAGCAGTAACCGGGCGGAAGTGGTAACTGAAGCTTTCTTT. This translates into CASSNRAEVVTEAFF.

V gene TRBV27 combines with J gene TRBJ2-7, with TRBD2 identical over 10 bases. The germline gives CDR1 MNHEY, CDR2 SMNVEV (reference sequence). V was pared by 0 bases and J by 4 bases, with 6 bases of the junction left unmatched. The CDR3 length is 16 residues. The CDR3 loop is CASSLSRVAGGYEQYF. CDR3 DNA sequence: TGTGCCAGCAGTTTATCGAGGGTAGCGGGAGGTTACGAGCAGTACTTC.

The V gene is TRBV28, the J gene TRBJ1-1, with D possibly being TRBD1 (6 bases). The CDR3 is 14 residues long. Germline loops: CDR1 MDHEN, CDR2 SYDVKM. V dropped 2 bases and J dropped 5 bases, with 12 bases sitting between them. The CDR3 loop reads CASSLGGAGTEAFF. The CDR3 nucleotides are TGTGCCAGCAGTTTAGGGGGGGCTGGGACTGAAGCTTTCTTT.

The rearrangement uses TRBV7-2 and TRBJ2-3, with 8 nucleotides matching TRBD2. Germline loops: CDR1 SGHTA, CDR2 FQGNSA. The CDR3 consists of 15 residues. Losses at the gene ends were 5 bases for V and 1 base for J; bases not matched to a gene: 5. CDR3 sequence (DNA): TGTGCCAGCAGCATTAGCGGGATTGGCACAGATACGCAGTATTTT. Translation: CASSISGIGTDTQYF.

This chain connects TRBV28 to TRBJ1-1; D is ambiguous. Germline V gives CDR1 MDHEN, CDR2 SYDVKM. This CDR3 has 17 residues. V gave up 5 bases and J gave up 3 bases, with 22 bases separating them. The CDR3 spells CASSPPLAEGEDTEAFF. For the CDR3, the DNA is TGTGCCAGCAGTCCTCCGCTCGCGGAGGGAGAGGACACTGAAGCTTTCTTT. Together with reference TRBV28 and TRBJ1-1, the CDR3 gives the full variable domain: DVKVTQSSRYLVKRTGEKVFLECVQDMDHENMFWYRQDPGLGLRLIYFSYDVKMKEKGDIPEGYSVSREKKERFSLILESASTNQTSMYLCASSPPLAEGEDTEAFFGQGTRLTVV.